The TCR beta chain under discussion was sequenced for a study of beta chain features in type 1 diabetes. Only a few counts were recorded for this clone. The authors reverse transcribed all of the isolated RNA, so sequencing captured expressed TCRB transcripts. Only in-frame clones appear in the TCRdb table, and some are missing; sequencing was by immunoSEQ multiplex PCR. The data contain roughly 370,000 clones, about 15% of them singletons. Germline V gene data show CDR1 as SGDLS and CDR2 as YYNGEE. Trimming stripped 3 bases from V and 0 bases from J, with 9 bases between. The CDR3 has 15 residues. The receptor was derived from a young man in good health. The specimen was naive CD4+ T cells from blood. J is TRBJ2-2 and V is TRBV9; D might be TRBD2 (6 bases). The CDR3: CASSDSGPNTGELFF. The CDR3 coding sequence is TGTGCCAGCAGCGATAGCGGCCCGAACACCGGGGAGCTGTTTTTT.